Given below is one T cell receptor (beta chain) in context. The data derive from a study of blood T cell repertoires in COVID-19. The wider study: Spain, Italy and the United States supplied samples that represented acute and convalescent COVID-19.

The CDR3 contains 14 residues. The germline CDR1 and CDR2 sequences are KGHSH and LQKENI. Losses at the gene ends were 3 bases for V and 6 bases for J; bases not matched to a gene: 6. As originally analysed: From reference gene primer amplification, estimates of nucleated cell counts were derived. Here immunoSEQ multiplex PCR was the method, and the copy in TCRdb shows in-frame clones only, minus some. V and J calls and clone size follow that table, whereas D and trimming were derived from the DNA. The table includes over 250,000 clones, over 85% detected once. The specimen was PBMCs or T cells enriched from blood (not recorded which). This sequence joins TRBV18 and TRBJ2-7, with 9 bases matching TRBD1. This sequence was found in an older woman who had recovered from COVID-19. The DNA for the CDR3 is TGTGCCAGCTCACCTTTAGGACAGGGGTTCGAGCAGTACTTC. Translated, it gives CASSPLGQGFEQYF.